The 21 T cell receptor beta chains listed next were all sequenced from one sample in a study of cytomegalovirus exposure and HLA in healthy donors. The PCR ran on 60 Vbeta and 13 Jbeta primers. Assay used: immunoSEQ multiplex PCR; TCRdb lists only in-frame clones, some missing. The data show roughly 90,000 clones, with 74% seen just once and around 22% held by the top ten. Sequences were obtained from PBMCs. Every receptor here comes from a man younger than 40 in good health and CMV-seropositive.

V is TRBV6-5 and J is TRBJ2-7; possibly TRBD1 for D (5 bases). The germline gives CDR1 MNHEY, CDR2 SVGAGI. The CDR3 loop spans 14 amino acids. Trimming cost V 4 bases and J 0 bases, with 10 bases left between them. The CDR3 sequence is CASSFDRDSYEQYF. The CDR3 nucleotides are TGTGCCAGCAGTTTTGACAGAGACTCCTACGAGCAGTACTTC.

A few counts support this clone. The chain carries TRBV5-1 and TRBJ1-1; 7 positions match TRBD1. Losses at the gene ends were 1 base for V and 8 bases for J; bases not matched to a gene: 11. Germline V gives CDR1 SGHRS, CDR2 YFSETQ. The CDR3 length is 15 residues. CDR3 DNA: TGCGCCAGCAGCTTGTATGGCCCAGGGACAGAAGAAGCTTTCTTT. Residues: CASSLYGPGTEEAFF.

The chain joins TRBV19 to TRBJ2-5; D might be TRBD1 (6 bases). The CDR3 is made up of 13 amino acids. CDR1 LNHDA and CDR2 SQIVND come from the germline V gene (reference sequence). Trimming stripped 5 bases from V and 7 bases from J, with 14 bases between. CDR3 sequence: CASSARQEGTQYF. CDR3 sequence (DNA): TGTGCCAGTAGTGCACGACAGGAAGGGACCCAGTACTTC.

The chain uses TRBV4-3 and TRBJ2-3, with TRBD2 matching 8 bases. Germline V gene lookup returns CDR1 LGHNA and CDR2 YSLEER. V shed 1 base, J shed 2 bases, and the junction held 2 bases outside the gene matches. This CDR3 contains 15 residues. The CDR3 bases are TGCGCCAGCAGCCAAGTAGCGGGGATCACAGATACGCAGTATTTT. Translation: CASSQVAGITDTQYF.

This clone was counted a single time. CDR3 region: CASSSYGTGDEQYF. In DNA, the CDR3 is TGTGCCAGCAGTTCCTATGGGACAGGCGACGAGCAGTACTTC. V gene TRBV28 combines with J gene TRBJ2-7; 8 nucleotides match TRBD1. J lost 5 bases, V lost 4 bases, and 7 bases had no gene match. Looked up from germline, CDR1 is MDHEN and CDR2 is SYDVKM. The CDR3 loop spans 14 amino acids. The full variable domain, with the rest looked up from reference TRBV28 and TRBJ2-7, is DVKVTQSSRYLVKRTGEKVFLECVQDMDHENMFWYRQDPGLGLRLIYFSYDVKMKEKGDIPEGYSVSREKKERFSLILESASTNQTSMYLCASSSYGTGDEQYFGPGTRLTVT.

The gene calls are TRBV11-2 and TRBJ2-5; 9 nucleotides align to TRBD2. There are 15 residues in the CDR3. V dropped 1 base and J dropped 2; count of bases not matched to a gene: 2. Germline values: CDR1 SGHAT, CDR2 FQNNGV. The CDR3 DNA sequence: TGTGCCAGCAGCTTAGCGCTAGCGGGACAAGAGACCCAGTACTTC. It yields the protein CASSLALAGQETQYF. Based on the CDR3 plus reference TRBV11-2 and TRBJ2-5, the full variable domain is EAGVAQSPRYKIIEKRQSVAFWCNPISGHATLYWYQQILGQGPKLLIQFQNNGVVDDSQLPKDRFSAERLKGVDSTLKIQPAKLEDSAVYLCASSLALAGQETQYFGPGTRLLVL.

Worth noting for this clone: An end of the junction differs from the germline gene, which may be a read error. The chain combines TRBV28 with TRBJ1-1; 7 bases map to TRBD1. The CDR3 is made up of 11 amino acids. Germline CDR1 is MDHEN and CDR2 is SYDVKM. This CDR3 is CASNLQGRAFF. As DNA, the CDR3 is TGTGCCAGCAATTTACAGGGGCGGGCTTTCTTT.

The chain has TRBV6-5 and TRBJ2-3; 7 nucleotides align to TRBD1. With 0 bases clipped from V and 6 bases from J, the junction kept 9 bases outside the gene matches. The V gene's germline CDR1 is MNHEY and CDR2 SVGAGI. CDR3 length equals 16 residues. The CDR3 nucleotides are TGTGCCAGCAGTTACTCGAGGGGACAGCGAGGGGATACGCAGTATTTT. This codes for CASSYSRGQRGDTQYF.

This clone was seen more than once but under ten times. The chain has TRBV5-4 and TRBJ2-3; tentatively, D is TRBD2 (6 bases). V was shortened by 4 bases and J by 3 bases, with 15 bases between the two germline ends. Per germline, CDR1 SGHNT and CDR2 YYREEE (reference sequence). This CDR3 comprises 15 residues. CDR3 nucleotides: TGTGCCAGCAGCCTGACGGGACTGTCTACAGATACGCAGTATTTT. Protein product: CASSLTGLSTDTQYF.

The CDR3 DNA follows: TGTGCCAGCAGCCAAGCGGGGACAGGGGGCCGAGAGACCCAGTACTTC. Translating gives CASSQAGTGGRETQYF. V gene TRBV4-2 combines with J gene TRBJ2-5, with TRBD1 identical over 12 bases. Looked up from germline, CDR1 is LGHNA and CDR2 is YNFKEQ. The V gene end was trimmed by 1 base and the J gene end by 4 bases; junction bases not matched to a gene: 4. The length of the CDR3 is 16 residues.

The chain uses TRBV5-1 and TRBJ1-5; TRBD1 is a possible D gene (5 bases). V lost 0 bases and J lost 4, with 14 bases in between. This CDR3 region has 16 residues. Looked up from germline, CDR1 is SGHRS and CDR2 is YFSETQ. CDR3 DNA: TGCGCCAGCAGCTTGGGCCCGACGGGGGGGAATCAGCCCCAGCATTTT. This sequence encodes CASSLGPTGGNQPQHF.

This chain links TRBV7-9 with TRBJ1-1, with a weak D call TRBD1 (6 bases). The CDR3 sequence is 16 residues long. Deletions cut 4 bases from V and 0 bases from J, with 15 bases between. Germline V CDR1 and CDR2: SEHNR, FQNEAQ (reference sequence). The CDR3 bases are TGTGCCAGCAGCTCCCGACCGGGACAACTGAACACTGAAGCTTTCTTT. This translates into CASSSRPGQLNTEAFF.

This chain links TRBV7-8 with TRBJ1-5; D unclear. The V end was cut by 1 base, the J end by 0 bases, with 13 bases between. From germline, CDR1 is SGHVS and CDR2 FQNEAQ. The CDR3 loop spans 17 amino acids. The CDR3 DNA reads as TGTGCCAGCAGCTTAGAGAGAAGAGGATATAGCAATCAGCCCCAGCATTTT. Translation gives CASSLERRGYSNQPQHF.

The chain combines TRBV7-6 with TRBJ2-7; no clear D gene. The CDR3 has 14 residues. Trimming removed 1 base from V and 1 base from J, with 8 bases in between. Germline values: CDR1 SGHVS, CDR2 FNYEAQ. CDR3 in amino acids: CASSLGSTSYEQYF. The CDR3 DNA reads as TGTGCCAGCAGCTTAGGCTCGACTTCCTACGAGCAGTACTTC.

The chain carries TRBV4-3 and TRBJ2-7, with D perhaps matching TRBD1 (5 bases). The CDR3 covers 19 residues. V was cut by 0 bases and J by 3 bases, with 24 bases left in between. Germline lookup yields CDR1 LGHNA and CDR2 YSLEER. In DNA, the CDR3 is TGCGCCAGCAGCCAAGAGGCGGCTACCCCAGGGATCCTCCTCTACGAGCAGTACTTC. Its protein product is CASSQEAATPGILLYEQYF.

The J gene is TRBJ1-4, the V gene TRBV29-1; 10 nucleotides line up with TRBD1. Unmatched junction bases numbered 3, after V lost 3 bases and J lost 8 bases. This CDR3 contains 13 residues. Germline CDR1 and CDR2: SQVTM and ANQGSEA. CDR3 sequence reads: CSVERDRGEKLFF. CDR3 DNA sequence: TGCAGCGTTGAGAGGGACAGGGGCGAAAAACTGTTTTTT. Using reference TRBV29-1 and TRBJ1-4 for the parts outside the CDR3, the full variable domain is SAVISQKPSRDICQRGTSLTIQCQVDSQVTMMFWYRQQPGQSLTLIATANQGSEATYESGFVIDKFPISRPNLTFSTLTVSNMSPEDSSIYLCSVERDRGEKLFFGSGTQLSVL.

The chain carries TRBV9 and TRBJ2-1; 7 nucleotides match TRBD2. The trim removed 3 bases at V and 3 bases at J, leaving 6 bases unmatched. Germline V CDR1 and CDR2: SGDLS, YYNGEE. This CDR3 has 15 residues. CDR3 DNA: TGTGCCAGCAGCGCCCTGCGGGAGAACTACAATGAGCAGTTCTTC. This sequence encodes CASSALRENYNEQFF.

The chain has TRBV7-8 and TRBJ2-7; TRBD1 aligns across 9 bases. The CDR3 totals 14 residues. Trimming removed 6 bases from V and 4 bases from J; junction bases left unmatched: 7. Per the germline V gene, CDR1 is SGHVS and CDR2 is FQNEAQ. The DNA for the CDR3 is TGTGCCAGCAGTGCCGGGACAGGGAAATACGAGCAGTACTTC. Amino acid sequence: CASSAGTGKYEQYF.

The V gene is TRBV5-4, the J gene TRBJ2-1; D remains unclear. This CDR3 has 17 amino acids. V gave up 0 bases and J gave up 0 bases, with 13 bases separating them. The germline V gene has CDR1 SGHNT and CDR2 YYREEE (reference sequence). For the CDR3, the DNA is TGTGCCAGCAGCTTGGGTGTGTTTGAGGCCTCCTACAATGAGCAGTTCTTC. Encoded protein: CASSLGVFEASYNEQFF.

The rearrangement joins TRBV27 to TRBJ2-3; possibly TRBD1 for D (7 bases). The CDR3 is made up of 15 amino acids. V shed 2 bases and J shed 5 bases, with 14 bases lying between them. In germline, CDR1 is MNHEY, CDR2 SMNVEV (reference sequence). In nucleotides, the CDR3 is TGTGCCAGCAGTTTAGTCCAGGGGGACTTAGATACGCAGTATTTT. It translates to CASSLVQGDLDTQYF.

The V gene is TRBV5-1, the J gene TRBJ2-1; the match to TRBD2 covers 11 bases. The CDR3 covers 14 residues. Germline V CDR1 and CDR2: SGHRS, YFSETQ. The ends lost 4 bases at V and 3 bases at J; junction bases unmatched: 0. DNA of the CDR3: TGCGCCAGCAGCACTAGCGGGGGCTACAATGAGCAGTTCTTC. As protein: CASSTSGGYNEQFF.